This T cell receptor (beta chain) was sequenced during a study of CD8 T cells in ankylosing spondylitis. Study-wide results and caveats: Some of these motif variants have turned up before, in reports on reactive arthritis synovial fluid and blood.

This clonotype showed up just a few times. Its antigen remains unidentified. From germline, CDR1 is KGHSH and CDR2 LQKENI. The V end was cut by 4 bases, the J end by 5 bases, with 12 bases between. The CDR3 runs 13 residues. TCRdb analysed the 5' RACE reads with MiXCR anew, one entry per CDR3 protein. The table includes fewer than 250,000 distinct CDR3 sequences, 30% to 35% detected once. The sequence derives from a male donor with ankylosing spondylitis or in good health (not recorded which). The specimen sequenced was blood, either unsorted or a sorted T cell fraction (not recorded which). The chain employs TRBV18 and TRBJ2-7; a weak D match, TRBD2 (5 bases). Here the CDR3 DNA reads TGTGCCAGCTCACTCCCAGCAGCGGACGAGCAGTACTTC. It yields the protein CASSLPAADEQYF. Combining the CDR3 with reference TRBV18 and TRBJ2-7 gives the whole variable domain NAGVMQNPRHLVRRRGQEARLRCSPMKGHSHVYWYRQLPEEGLKFMVYLQKENIIDESGMPKERFSAEFPKEGPSILRIQQVVRGDSAAYFCASSLPAADEQYFGPGTRLTVT.